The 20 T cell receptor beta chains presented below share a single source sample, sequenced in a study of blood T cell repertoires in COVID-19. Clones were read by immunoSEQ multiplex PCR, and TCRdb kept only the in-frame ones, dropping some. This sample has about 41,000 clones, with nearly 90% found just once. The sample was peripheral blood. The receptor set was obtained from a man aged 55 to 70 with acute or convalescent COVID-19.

The CDR3 here is CASSHNLFSRQRGLTGELFF. DNA for the CDR3: TGCGCCAGCAGCCACAACCTCTTCTCTCGGCAGCGGGGTCTCACCGGGGAGCTGTTTTTT. The chain employs TRBV4-1 and TRBJ2-2; 7 nucleotides agree with TRBD2. V lost 3 bases, J lost 4 bases, and 20 bases stayed unmatched. In germline, CDR1 is MGHRA, CDR2 YSYEKL. The CDR3 spans 20 residues.

The CDR3 DNA reads as TGTGCCAGCAGTGAACCCCCGGGACTAGCGGGGGAAGAGACCCAGTACTTC. Protein product: CASSEPPGLAGEETQYF. The chain links TRBV2 to TRBJ2-5; TRBD2 agrees at 14 bases. J gave up 3 bases and V 2 bases, and 5 bases lay outside the gene matches. Germline CDR1 and CDR2: SNHLY and FYNNEI. The CDR3 sequence is 17 residues long.

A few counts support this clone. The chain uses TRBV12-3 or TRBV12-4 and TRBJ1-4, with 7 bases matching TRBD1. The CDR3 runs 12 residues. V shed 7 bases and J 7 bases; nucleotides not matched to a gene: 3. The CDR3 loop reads CASKGAGEKLFF. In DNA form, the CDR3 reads TGTGCCAGCAAGGGGGCGGGTGAAAAACTGTTTTTT.

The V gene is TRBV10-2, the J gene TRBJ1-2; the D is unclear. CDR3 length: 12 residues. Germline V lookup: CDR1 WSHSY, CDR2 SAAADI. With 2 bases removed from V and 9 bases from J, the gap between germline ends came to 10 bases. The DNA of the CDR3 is TGCGCCAGCAGTGAGGCAGTTTCGAGCTACACCTTC. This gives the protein CASSEAVSSYTF.

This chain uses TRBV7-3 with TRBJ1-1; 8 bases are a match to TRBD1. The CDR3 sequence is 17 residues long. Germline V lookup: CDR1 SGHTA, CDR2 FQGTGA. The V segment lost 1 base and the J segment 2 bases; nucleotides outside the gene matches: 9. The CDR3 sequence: CASSLSVGQGENTEAFF. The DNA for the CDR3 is TGTGCCAGCAGCTTAAGTGTTGGACAGGGAGAAAACACTGAAGCTTTCTTT. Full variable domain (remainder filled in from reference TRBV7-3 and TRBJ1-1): GAGVSQTPSNKVTEKGKYVELRCDPISGHTALYWYRQSLGQGPEFLIYFQGTGAADDSGLPNDRFFAVRPEGSVSTLKIQRTERGDSAVYLCASSLSVGQGENTEAFFGQGTRLTVV.

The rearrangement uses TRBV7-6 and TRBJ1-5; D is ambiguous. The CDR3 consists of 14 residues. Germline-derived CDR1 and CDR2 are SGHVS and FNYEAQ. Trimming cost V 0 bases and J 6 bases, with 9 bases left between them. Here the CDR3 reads CASSLAGESQPQHF. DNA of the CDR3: TGTGCCAGCAGCTTAGCCGGGGAGAGTCAGCCCCAGCATTTT.

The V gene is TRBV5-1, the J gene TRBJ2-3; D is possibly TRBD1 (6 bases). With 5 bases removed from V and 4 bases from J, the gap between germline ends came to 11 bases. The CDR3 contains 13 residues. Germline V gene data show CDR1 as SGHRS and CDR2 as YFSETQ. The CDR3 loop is CASSTGFSDTQYF. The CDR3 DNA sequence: TGCGCCAGCAGTACAGGGTTTTCAGATACGCAGTATTTT. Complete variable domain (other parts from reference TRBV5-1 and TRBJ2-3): KAGVTQTPRYLIKTRGQQVTLSCSPISGHRSVSWYQQTPGQGLQFLFEYFSETQRNKGNFPGRFSGRQFSNSRSEMNVSTLELGDSALYLCASSTGFSDTQYFGPGTRLTVL.

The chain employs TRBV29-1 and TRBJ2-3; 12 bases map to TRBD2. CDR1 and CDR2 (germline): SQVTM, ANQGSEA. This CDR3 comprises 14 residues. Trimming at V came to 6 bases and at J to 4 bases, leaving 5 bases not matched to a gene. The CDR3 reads CSVAGTSGSDTQYF. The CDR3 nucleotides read TGCAGCGTAGCCGGGACTAGCGGGTCAGATACGCAGTATTTT.

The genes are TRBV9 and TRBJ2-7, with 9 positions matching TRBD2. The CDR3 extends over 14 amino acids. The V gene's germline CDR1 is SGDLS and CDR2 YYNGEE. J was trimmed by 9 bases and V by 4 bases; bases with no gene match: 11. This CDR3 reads CASSPAGGRGAQYF. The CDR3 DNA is TGTGCCAGCAGCCCAGCGGGGGGCCGGGGGGCGCAGTACTTC.

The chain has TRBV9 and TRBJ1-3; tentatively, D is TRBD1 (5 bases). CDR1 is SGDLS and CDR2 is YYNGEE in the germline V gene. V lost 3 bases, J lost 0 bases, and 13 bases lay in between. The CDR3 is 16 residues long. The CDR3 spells CASSAGGGISGNTIYF. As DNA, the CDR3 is TGTGCCAGCAGCGCGGGGGGAGGAATCTCTGGAAACACCATATATTTT.

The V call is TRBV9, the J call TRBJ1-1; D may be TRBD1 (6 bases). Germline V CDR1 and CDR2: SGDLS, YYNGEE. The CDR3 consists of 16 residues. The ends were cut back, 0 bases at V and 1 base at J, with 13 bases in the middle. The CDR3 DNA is TGTGCCAGCAGCGTAGAACTTGGCAGGGGGAACACTGAAGCTTTCTTT. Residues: CASSVELGRGNTEAFF.

The CDR3 reads CASSSQGSYNEQFF. In nucleotides, the CDR3 is TGTGCCAGCAGCTCACAGGGGTCCTACAATGAGCAGTTCTTC. The rearrangement joins TRBV11-3 to TRBJ2-1, with TRBD1 identical over 7 bases. The CDR3 has 14 amino acids. Looked up from germline, CDR1 is SGHNT and CDR2 is YENEEA. Losses at the gene ends were 4 bases for V and 1 base for J; bases not matched to a gene: 1.

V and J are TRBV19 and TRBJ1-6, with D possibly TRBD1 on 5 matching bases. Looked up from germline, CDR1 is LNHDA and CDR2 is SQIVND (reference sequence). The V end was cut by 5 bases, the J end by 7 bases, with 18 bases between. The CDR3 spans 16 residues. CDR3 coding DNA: TGTGCCAGTAGTCCTAGGGGAGGTTTGGGGAATTCACCCCTCCACTTT. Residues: CASSPRGGLGNSPLHF.

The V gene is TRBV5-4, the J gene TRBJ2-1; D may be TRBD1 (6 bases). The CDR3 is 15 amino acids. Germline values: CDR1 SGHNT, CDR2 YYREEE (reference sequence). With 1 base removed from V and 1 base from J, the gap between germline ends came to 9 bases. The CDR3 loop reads CASSLWDMSYNEQFF. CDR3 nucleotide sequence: TGTGCCAGCAGCTTGTGGGACATGTCCTACAATGAGCAGTTCTTC.

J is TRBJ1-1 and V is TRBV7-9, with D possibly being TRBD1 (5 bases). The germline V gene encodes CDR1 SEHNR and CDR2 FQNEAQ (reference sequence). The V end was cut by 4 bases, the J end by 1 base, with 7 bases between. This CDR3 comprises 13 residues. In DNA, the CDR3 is TGTGCCAGCAGCTCCACAGGGAACACTGAAGCTTTCTTT. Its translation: CASSSTGNTEAFF.

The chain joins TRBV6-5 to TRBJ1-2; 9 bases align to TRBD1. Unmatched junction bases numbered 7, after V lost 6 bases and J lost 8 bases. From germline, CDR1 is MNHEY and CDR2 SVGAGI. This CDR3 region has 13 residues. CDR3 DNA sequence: TGTGCCAGCAGCCTCCGGGACAGGGTCGGCTACACCTTC. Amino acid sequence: CASSLRDRVGYTF.

CDR3 in amino acids: CASSYSSLSDQPQHF. CDR3 bases: TGTGCCAGCAGTTACTCCTCTTTGTCGGATCAGCCCCAGCATTTT. The chain is built from TRBV6-2 or TRBV6-3 and TRBJ1-5, with no clear D. Trimming removed 0 bases at V and 5 bases at J, with 11 bases between. CDR1 and CDR2 (germline): MNHEY, SVGEGT. The CDR3 totals 15 residues.

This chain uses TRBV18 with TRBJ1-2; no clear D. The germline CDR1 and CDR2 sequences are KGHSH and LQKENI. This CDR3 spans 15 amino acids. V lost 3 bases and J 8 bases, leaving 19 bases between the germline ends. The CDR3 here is CASSPDVSGTGGYTF. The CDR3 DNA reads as TGTGCCAGCTCACCCGATGTAAGCGGAACGGGAGGCTACACCTTC. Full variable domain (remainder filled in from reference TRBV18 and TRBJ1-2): NAGVMQNPRHLVRRRGQEARLRCSPMKGHSHVYWYRQLPEEGLKFMVYLQKENIIDESGMPKERFSAEFPKEGPSILRIQQVVRGDSAAYFCASSPDVSGTGGYTFGSGTRLTVV.

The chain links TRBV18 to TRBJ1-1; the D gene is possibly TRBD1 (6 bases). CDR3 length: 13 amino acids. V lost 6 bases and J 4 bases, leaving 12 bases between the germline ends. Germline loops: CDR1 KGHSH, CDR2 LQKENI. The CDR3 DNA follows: TGTGCCAGCTCCACCATAGGGGGCACTGAAGCTTTCTTT. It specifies CASSTIGGTEAFF.

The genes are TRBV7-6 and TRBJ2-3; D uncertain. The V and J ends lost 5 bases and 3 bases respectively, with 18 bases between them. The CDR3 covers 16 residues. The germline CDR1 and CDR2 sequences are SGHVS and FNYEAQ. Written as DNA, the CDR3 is TGTGCCAGCAGCCAAGTTGGGCTGCAGGCTACAGATACGCAGTATTTT. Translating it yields CASSQVGLQATDTQYF.